The 8 T cell receptor beta chains reported below all come from one sample, sequenced in a study of blood T cell repertoires in COVID-19. Profiled with immunoSEQ multiplex PCR; TCRdb holds only in-frame clones, not every one. Among about 250,000 clones listed, around 89% were seen once. The sequenced sample was PBMCs or T cells enriched from blood (not recorded which). Receptors originate from a man aged 35-49 years who had recovered from COVID-19.

This clone has a handful of counts. The chain carries TRBV5-1 and TRBJ1-6; 7 bases line up with TRBD1. CDR3 length equals 16 residues. Germline CDR1 SGHRS, CDR2 YFSETQ. After removal of 2 bases from V and 7 bases from J, the junction contained 9 bases not matched to a gene. CDR3 amino acids: CASSLEVGTANSPLHF. Written as DNA, the CDR3 is TGCGCCAGCAGCTTAGAGGTCGGGACAGCCAATTCACCCCTCCACTTT.

The chain carries TRBV12-5 and TRBJ2-6; TRBD1 might be the D (5 bases). The CDR3 sequence is 18 residues long. The germline V and J ends were trimmed by 0 bases and 3 bases, with 15 bases remaining between them. Germline CDR1 reads LGHNT; CDR2 reads FRNRAP. Written as DNA, the CDR3 is TGTGCTAGTGGTTTGGTACCTCAGGGAAATAGTGGGGCCAACGTCCTGACTTTC. It yields the protein CASGLVPQGNSGANVLTF.

The rearrangement links TRBV15 to TRBJ1-2; TRBD1 matches at 7 bases. CDR3 length: 18 amino acids. Germline V gene sequence: CDR1 LNHNV, CDR2 YYDKDF (reference sequence). After removal of 0 bases from V and 0 bases from J, the junction contained 10 bases not matched to a gene. Here the CDR3 reads CATSRDRAVQGANYGYTF. The CDR3 DNA reads as TGTGCCACCAGCAGAGATCGGGCGGTGCAGGGGGCTAACTATGGCTACACCTTC.

The CDR3 DNA sequence: TGCAGTGCATGGACAAACAATGAGCAGTTCTTC. Protein sequence: CSAWTNNEQFF. The V call is TRBV20-1, the J call TRBJ2-1, with D possibly being TRBD1 (5 bases). The ends were cut back, 6 bases at V and 5 bases at J, with 8 bases in the middle. The CDR3 has 11 residues. Germline values: CDR1 DFQATT, CDR2 SNEGSKA (reference sequence).

This chain links TRBV12-5 with TRBJ2-2; D unclear. The CDR3 has 14 amino acids. V shed 1 base and J shed 1 base, with 4 bases lying between them. The germline CDR1 and CDR2 sequences are LGHNT and FRNRAP. The CDR3 DNA sequence: TGTGCTAGTGGTTTGGGGCAGAACACCGGGGAGCTGTTTTTT. It encodes CASGLGQNTGELFF.

The rearrangement uses TRBV9 and TRBJ1-1; no clear D. This CDR3 has 15 amino acids. Germline CDR1 is SGDLS and CDR2 is YYNGEE. Trimming stripped 4 bases from V and 0 bases from J, with 13 bases between. CDR3 sequence reads: CASSLRGGMNTEAFF. CDR3 nucleotides: TGTGCCAGCAGCCTCCGGGGAGGAATGAACACTGAAGCTTTCTTT.

The V and J genes are TRBV3-1 (or the pseudogene TRBV3-2) and TRBJ2-6; D is undetermined. Trimming pared 0 bases from V and 2 bases from J, leaving 5 bases between. The germline V gene has CDR1 LGHDT and CDR2 YNNKEL (reference sequence). The CDR3 spans 15 residues. The DNA of the CDR3 is TGTGCCAGCAGCCAAGATAGTACTGGGGCCAACGTCCTGACTTTC. It yields the protein CASSQDSTGANVLTF.

J is TRBJ2-1 and V is TRBV5-1; weak D call: TRBD2 (6 bases). The germline V and J ends were trimmed by 1 base and 8 bases, with 16 bases remaining between them. CDR1 and CDR2 (germline): SGHRS, YFSETQ. There are 15 residues in the CDR3. The CDR3 region has the DNA TGCGCCAGCAGCTTGTCTAGGGGAGGCGGGGATGAGCAGTTCTTC. Protein: CASSLSRGGGDEQFF.